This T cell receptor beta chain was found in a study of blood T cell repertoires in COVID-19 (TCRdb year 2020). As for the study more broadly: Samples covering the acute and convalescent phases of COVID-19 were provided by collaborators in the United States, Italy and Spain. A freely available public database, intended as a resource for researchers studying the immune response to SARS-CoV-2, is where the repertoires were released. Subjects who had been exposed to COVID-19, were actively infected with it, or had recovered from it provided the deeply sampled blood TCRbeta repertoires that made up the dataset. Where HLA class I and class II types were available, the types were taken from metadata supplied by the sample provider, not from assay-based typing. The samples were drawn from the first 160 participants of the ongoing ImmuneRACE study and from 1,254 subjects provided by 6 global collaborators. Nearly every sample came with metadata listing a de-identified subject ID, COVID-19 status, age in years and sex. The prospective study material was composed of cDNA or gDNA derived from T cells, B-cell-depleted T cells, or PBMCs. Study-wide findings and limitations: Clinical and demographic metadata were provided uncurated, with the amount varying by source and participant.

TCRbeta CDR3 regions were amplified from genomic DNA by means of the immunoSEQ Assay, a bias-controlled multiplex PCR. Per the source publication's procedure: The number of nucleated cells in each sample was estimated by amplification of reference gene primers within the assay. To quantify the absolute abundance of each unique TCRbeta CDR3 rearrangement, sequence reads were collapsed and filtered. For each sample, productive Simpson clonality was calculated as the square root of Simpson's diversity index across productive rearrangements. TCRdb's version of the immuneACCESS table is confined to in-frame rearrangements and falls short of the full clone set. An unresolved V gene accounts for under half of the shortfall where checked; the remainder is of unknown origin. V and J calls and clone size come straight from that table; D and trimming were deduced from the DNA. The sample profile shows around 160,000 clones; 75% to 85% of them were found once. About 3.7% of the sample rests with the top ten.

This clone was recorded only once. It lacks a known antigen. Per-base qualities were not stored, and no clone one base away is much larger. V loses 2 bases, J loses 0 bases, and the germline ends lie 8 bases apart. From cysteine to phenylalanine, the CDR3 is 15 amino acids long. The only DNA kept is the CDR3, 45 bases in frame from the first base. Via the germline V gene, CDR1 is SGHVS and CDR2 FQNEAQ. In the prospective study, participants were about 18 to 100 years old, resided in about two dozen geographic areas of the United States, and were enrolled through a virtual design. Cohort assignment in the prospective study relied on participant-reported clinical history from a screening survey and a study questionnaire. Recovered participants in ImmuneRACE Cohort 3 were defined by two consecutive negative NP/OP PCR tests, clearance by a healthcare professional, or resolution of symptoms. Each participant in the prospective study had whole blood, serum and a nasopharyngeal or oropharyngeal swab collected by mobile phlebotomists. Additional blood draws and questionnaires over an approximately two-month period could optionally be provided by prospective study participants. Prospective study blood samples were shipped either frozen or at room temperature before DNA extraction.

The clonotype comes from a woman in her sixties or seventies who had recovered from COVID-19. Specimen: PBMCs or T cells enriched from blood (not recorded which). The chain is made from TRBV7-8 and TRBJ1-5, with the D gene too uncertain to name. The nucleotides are TGTGCCAGCAGCTTACAACAAAATAGCAATCAGCCCCAGCATTTT. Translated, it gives CASSLQQNSNQPQHF.